One and the same sample provided the 32 T cell receptor beta chains below, sequenced in a study of T cell responses to AZD1222 COVID-19 vaccine. Here immunoSEQ multiplex PCR was the method, and the copy in TCRdb shows in-frame clones only, minus some. Of about 99,000 clones in the sample, just over 90% are singletons; the top ten hold about 13%. The sequencing here drew on peripheral blood, taken on day 0 of AZD1222 vaccination. These receptors all come from an adult in good health.

The J gene is TRBJ2-5, the V gene TRBV27; 9 nucleotides line up with TRBD2. With V trimmed by 2 bases and J by 7 bases, 20 bases remained unmatched. CDR1 MNHEY and CDR2 SMNVEV come from the germline V gene (reference sequence). CDR3 length equals 19 residues. The CDR3 loop reads CASSLRQSLERGVVGTQYF. The DNA for the CDR3 is TGTGCCAGCAGTTTACGTCAGTCGCTTGAGCGGGGGGTGGTTGGGACCCAGTACTTC.

This clone was observed a few times. This chain links TRBV30 with TRBJ2-5; D is unclear. The CDR3 is made up of 13 amino acids. CDR1 and CDR2 from the germline V gene are GTSNPN and SVGIG (reference sequence). Trimming removed 4 bases at V and 3 bases at J, with 12 bases between. Here the CDR3 reads CAWTEVGKETQYF. The CDR3 nucleotides are TGTGCCTGGACTGAGGTTGGTAAAGAGACCCAGTACTTC.

The genes are TRBV2 and TRBJ2-2; possibly TRBD1 or TRBD2 for D (6 bases each). Germline assignment: CDR1 SNHLY and CDR2 FYNNEI. This CDR3 region has 16 residues. V was cut by 0 bases and J by 3 bases, with 11 bases left in between. The CDR3 nucleotides read TGTGCCAGCAGTGAAGCCCAGGAGGGGGACACCGGGGAGCTGTTTTTT. It encodes CASSEAQEGDTGELFF.

This chain connects TRBV28 to TRBJ1-2; TRBD1 might be the D (5 bases). CDR1 and CDR2 from the germline V gene are MDHEN and SYDVKM. The V gene lost 5 bases and the J gene lost 1 base, with 14 bases spanning the gap. The CDR3 runs to 15 residues. The CDR3 loop reads CASSGRQIINYGYTF. The DNA of the CDR3 is TGTGCCAGCAGTGGAAGACAGATAATTAACTATGGCTACACCTTC.

The V gene is TRBV7-9, the J gene TRBJ2-3, with TRBD2 identical over 13 bases. The V gene's germline CDR1 is SEHNR and CDR2 FQNEAQ (reference sequence). The V and J ends lost 5 bases and 2 bases, in that order; junction bases with no gene match: 4. CDR3 size: 16 residues. CDR3 loop: CASSTGTSGDTDTQYF. CDR3 nucleotides: TGTGCCAGCAGCACCGGGACTAGCGGGGACACAGATACGCAGTATTTT. The full variable domain, with the rest looked up from reference TRBV7-9 and TRBJ2-3, is DTGVSQNPRHKITKRGQNVTFRCDPISEHNRLYWYRQTLGQGPEFLTYFQNEAQLEKSRLLSDRFSAERPKGSFSTLEIQRTEQGDSAMYLCASSTGTSGDTDTQYFGPGTRLTVL.

This clone occurred once. The chain employs TRBV3-1 (or the pseudogene TRBV3-2) and TRBJ1-4; D might be TRBD1 (6 bases). CDR3 size: 16 residues. V dropped 0 bases and J dropped 0 bases, with 8 bases sitting between them. CDR1 LGHDT and CDR2 YNNKEL come from the germline V gene (reference sequence). The CDR3 DNA reads as TGTGCCAGCAGCCAAGAGACAGGAGCAACTAATGAAAAACTGTTTTTT. As protein: CASSQETGATNEKLFF.

This CDR3 is CASSRGGRINEKLFF. In nucleotides, the CDR3 is TGTGCCAGCAGCAGGGGGGGGAGAATTAATGAAAAACTGTTTTTT. V usage is TRBV28 and J usage is TRBJ1-4, with 7 bases identical to TRBD1. Germline V gives CDR1 MDHEN, CDR2 SYDVKM. This CDR3 region has 15 residues. V shed 6 bases and J 4 bases; nucleotides not matched to a gene: 8.

The rearrangement joins TRBV27 to TRBJ1-5; weak D call: TRBD1 (5 bases). V shed 3 bases and J shed 6 bases, with 9 bases lying between them. Germline-derived CDR1 and CDR2 are MNHEY and SMNVEV (reference sequence). The CDR3 covers 13 residues. CDR3 nucleotides: TGTGCCAGCAGTTTCATGGGGACTCAGCCCCAGCATTTT. Protein: CASSFMGTQPQHF.

The V gene is TRBV11-3, the J gene TRBJ2-1; TRBD1 or TRBD2 may be the D gene (6 bases each). The ends were cut back, 5 bases at V and 6 bases at J, with 17 bases in the middle. Per germline, CDR1 SGHNT and CDR2 YENEEA. This CDR3 comprises 15 residues. The CDR3 loop reads CASSARTGAINEQFF. The CDR3 DNA reads as TGTGCCAGCAGCGCCCGGACGGGGGCGATCAATGAGCAGTTCTTC. Full variable domain (outside the CDR3, taken from reference TRBV11-3 and TRBJ2-1): EAGVVQSPRYKIIEKKQPVAFWCNPISGHNTLYWYLQNLGQGPELLIRYENEEAVDDSQLPKDRFSAERLKGVDSTLKIQPAELGDSAVYLCASSARTGAINEQFFGPGTRLTVL.

The rearrangement joins TRBV20-1 to TRBJ2-1; D might be TRBD2 (5 bases). Germline V gives CDR1 DFQATT, CDR2 SNEGSKA (reference sequence). The CDR3 consists of 17 residues. V gave up 3 bases and J gave up 12 bases, with 30 bases separating them. The CDR3 coding sequence is TGCAGTGCTAGTTCGTCGACGGGCTGGCGACCCGGGGTGGTGCAGTTCTTC. The encoded protein is CSASSSTGWRPGVVQFF.

The CDR3: CASSEAGFASPLHF. Written as DNA, the CDR3 is TGTGCCAGCAGTGAAGCTGGGTTTGCTTCACCCCTCCACTTT. The chain carries TRBV2 and TRBJ1-6, with no clear D. Trimming left V 0 bases short and J 9 bases short, with 9 bases between. Germline V lookup: CDR1 SNHLY, CDR2 FYNNEI. The CDR3 covers 14 residues.

The gene calls are TRBV7-7 and TRBJ2-3; D gene ambiguous. The CDR3 extends over 13 amino acids. The V end lost 5 bases, the J end lost 6 bases, and 12 bases lay between the germline ends. Germline V gene data show CDR1 as SSHAT and CDR2 as FNYEAQ (reference sequence). For the CDR3, the DNA is TGTGCCAGCAGCCTCGAGAGTTCGGATACGCAGTATTTT. Its protein product is CASSLESSDTQYF.

The V call is TRBV28, the J call TRBJ2-1; 10 bases are a match to TRBD2. The J segment lost 15 bases and the V segment lost 4 bases, leaving 6 bases of the junction unmatched. This CDR3 contains 12 residues. Per the germline V gene, CDR1 is MDHEN and CDR2 is SYDVKM. The CDR3 DNA reads as TGTGCCAGCAGTTCCGGGACTAGCGAGGGGTTCTTC. Encoded protein: CASSSGTSEGFF.

This clone was observed a handful of times. The CDR3 here is CASSGGRWANEKLFF. DNA of the CDR3: TGTGCCAGCAGTGGAGGGCGGTGGGCTAATGAAAAACTGTTTTTT. This chain joins TRBV2 and TRBJ1-4; D not resolved. CDR3 length: 15 residues. Germline V lookup: CDR1 SNHLY, CDR2 FYNNEI. With 4 bases removed from V and 3 bases from J, the gap between germline ends came to 12 bases.

The rearrangement links TRBV9 to TRBJ2-5; TRBD1 or TRBD2 may be the D gene (5 bases each). CDR1 SGDLS and CDR2 YYNGEE come from the germline V gene. The CDR3 spans 14 residues. V was trimmed by 4 bases and J by 5 bases, leaving 15 bases between them. The CDR3 here is CASSFGVGDETQYF. As DNA, the CDR3 is TGTGCCAGCAGCTTCGGGGTGGGGGATGAGACCCAGTACTTC.

The rearrangement joins TRBV6-5 to TRBJ1-2; TRBD1 matches 8 bases. CDR1 and CDR2 from the germline V gene are MNHEY and SVGAGI. Trimming at V came to 4 bases and at J to 6 bases, leaving 7 bases not matched to a gene. The CDR3 contains 14 residues. In nucleotides, the CDR3 is TGTGCCAGCAGTTGGTCGGACAGGGAGCATGGCTACACCTTC. This codes for CASSWSDREHGYTF.

This CDR3 is CASSRPGADGYTF. CDR3 nucleotide sequence: TGTGCCAGCAGCCGCCCGGGGGCCGATGGCTACACCTTC. The chain carries TRBV12-3 or TRBV12-4 and TRBJ1-2, with TRBD1 as a possible D gene (6 bases). The CDR3 is 13 amino acids. Trimming cost V 6 bases and J 6 bases, with 14 bases left between them.

The CDR3 reads CASSSQGPSSGNTIYF. DNA of the CDR3: TGCGCCAGCAGCTCACAGGGCCCGAGCTCTGGAAACACCATATATTTT. The chain combines TRBV5-1 with TRBJ1-3; possible D gene TRBD1, 6 bases. The ends were cut back, 3 bases at V and 0 bases at J, with 13 bases in the middle. Per the germline V gene, CDR1 is SGHRS and CDR2 is YFSETQ. CDR3 size: 16 residues.

The chain combines TRBV28 with TRBJ2-1; 11 bases line up with TRBD2. The CDR3 runs to 15 residues. Germline assignment: CDR1 MDHEN and CDR2 SYDVKM. Trimming removed 6 bases from V and 5 bases from J; junction bases left unmatched: 6. In nucleotides, the CDR3 is TGTGCCAGCAGCCCTCCGGGACTAGCGGACAATGAGCAGTTCTTC. Translating gives CASSPPGLADNEQFF.

The chain has TRBV4-1 and TRBJ1-6; D not resolved. Germline assignment: CDR1 MGHRA and CDR2 YSYEKL. V shed 3 bases and J shed 16 bases, with 13 bases lying between them. The CDR3 covers 12 residues. The CDR3 DNA reads as TGCGCCAGCAGCCACGTAGGTTCAAGACTCCACTTT. Translation gives CASSHVGSRLHF.

This chain uses TRBV19 with TRBJ1-5, with a tentative D call TRBD1 (5 bases). The CDR3 has 14 residues. Deletions cut 7 bases from V and 5 bases from J, with 15 bases between. Germline V gene lookup returns CDR1 LNHDA and CDR2 SQIVND (reference sequence). The CDR3 bases are TGTGCCAGTAACCGCGGGACGGGTTATCAGCCCCAGCATTTT. Protein product: CASNRGTGYQPQHF.

The gene calls are TRBV30 and TRBJ1-1; D might be TRBD1 (5 bases). CDR1 GTSNPN and CDR2 SVGIG come from the germline V gene (reference sequence). CDR3 size: 16 residues. Trimming took 0 bases from V and 4 from J, leaving 18 bases between them. DNA of the CDR3: TGTGCCTGGAGTGTGGTCCCAGGGCGGGGGAGCACTGAAGCTTTCTTT. It specifies CAWSVVPGRGSTEAFF.

V gene TRBV10-3 combines with J gene TRBJ1-6; a possible D gene is TRBD1 (5 bases). CDR3 length equals 14 residues. The germline V gene has CDR1 ENHRY and CDR2 SYGVKD. V was trimmed by 5 bases and J by 10 bases, leaving 15 bases between them. CDR3 sequence reads: CAISTSGAESPLHF. CDR3 sequence (DNA): TGTGCCATCAGTACTAGTGGGGCAGAATCACCCCTCCACTTT.

This clone has just one count. The chain is built from TRBV19 and TRBJ2-2, with TRBD1 matching 8 bases. Looked up from germline, CDR1 is LNHDA and CDR2 is SQIVND (reference sequence). The CDR3 is 16 residues long. Germline trimming cut 11 bases from V and 6 bases from J; bases unmatched to any gene: 17. CDR3 DNA sequence: TGTGCCTCAGACCCACGGGGCAGGGGGCGCCCCGGGGAGCTGTTTTTT. Translation: CASDPRGRGRPGELFF. Variable domain in full (rest from reference TRBV19 and TRBJ2-2): DGGITQSPKYLFRKEGQNVTLSCEQNLNHDAMYWYRQDPGQGLRLIYYSQIVNDFQKGDIAEGYSVSREKKESFPLTVTSAQKNPTAFYLCASDPRGRGRPGELFFGEGSRLTVL.

This clone came up a few times. V and J are TRBV5-1 and TRBJ2-3; 8 bases match TRBD1. The CDR3 spans 15 residues. V trimming: 0 bases; J trimming: 4 bases; junction bases outside the gene matches: 4. The germline V gene has CDR1 SGHRS and CDR2 YFSETQ. CDR3 bases: TGCGCCAGCAGCTTGGCACAGGGGGTGTCAGATACGCAGTATTTT. Its protein product is CASSLAQGVSDTQYF.

J is TRBJ2-5 and V is TRBV6-1; no firm D call. V lost 3 bases, J lost 2 bases, and 16 bases lay in between. The CDR3 extends over 16 amino acids. From germline, CDR1 is MNHNS and CDR2 SASEGT. CDR3 coding DNA: TGTGCCAGCAGTGACCAACCGGGCTCCCGACAAGAGACCCAGTACTTC. Encoded protein: CASSDQPGSRQETQYF.

The V gene is TRBV2, the J gene TRBJ2-5; D gene unclear. The CDR3 sequence is 15 residues long. V was trimmed by 5 bases and J by 0 bases, leaving 13 bases between them. Germline V lookup: CDR1 SNHLY, CDR2 FYNNEI. The CDR3 DNA is TGTGCCAGCAGTTTCACCGTAGGGTACCAAGAGACCCAGTACTTC. It specifies CASSFTVGYQETQYF. Drawing the rest from reference TRBV2 and TRBJ2-5, the complete variable domain is EPEVTQTPSHQVTQMGQEVILRCVPISNHLYFYWYRQILGQKVEFLVSFYNNEISEKSEIFDDQFSVERPDGSNFTLKIRSTKLEDSAMYFCASSFTVGYQETQYFGPGTRLLVL.

The chain is built from TRBV7-3 and TRBJ1-6, with 12 bases identical to TRBD1. Germline CDR1 is SGHTA and CDR2 is FQGTGA. J gave up 10 bases and V 1 base, and 2 bases lay outside the gene matches. The CDR3 runs to 15 residues. The CDR3 DNA reads TGTGCCAGCAGCTTAAGCGGGACAGGGGGCTCACCCCTCCACTTT. Amino acid sequence: CASSLSGTGGSPLHF.

The chain joins TRBV27 to TRBJ1-1; D call uncertain. V was pared by 3 bases and J by 2 bases, with 10 bases between. Germline V gene lookup returns CDR1 MNHEY and CDR2 SMNVEV (reference sequence). The CDR3 spans 14 residues. CDR3 nucleotide sequence: TGTGCCAGCAGTTTGCGACCGGCAAACACTGAAGCTTTCTTT. The encoded protein is CASSLRPANTEAFF.

This chain connects TRBV2 to TRBJ1-1, with 8 bases matching TRBD1. This CDR3 has 14 residues. V was pared by 6 bases and J by 5 bases, with 8 bases of the junction left unmatched. Germline V gives CDR1 SNHLY, CDR2 FYNNEI. DNA of the CDR3: TGTGCCAGCAGGGGCGGACAGGGAGTAACTGAAGCTTTCTTT. Protein: CASRGGQGVTEAFF. Together with reference TRBV2 and TRBJ1-1, the CDR3 gives the full variable domain: EPEVTQTPSHQVTQMGQEVILRCVPISNHLYFYWYRQILGQKVEFLVSFYNNEISEKSEIFDDQFSVERPDGSNFTLKIRSTKLEDSAMYFCASRGGQGVTEAFFGQGTRLTVV.

This chain joins TRBV6-5 and TRBJ1-3; tentative D call: TRBD1 (5 bases). CDR1 MNHEY and CDR2 SVGAGI come from the germline V gene. Trimming left V 7 bases short and J 8 bases short, with 18 bases between. This CDR3 spans 14 amino acids. CDR3 amino acids: CASTPGTSFDTIYF. CDR3 nucleotides: TGTGCCAGCACCCCCGGGACCTCATTTGACACCATATATTTT.

As DNA, the CDR3 is TGCGCCAGCAGGTCCGGGACAGCCACTAACTATGGCTACACCTTC. This translates into CASRSGTATNYGYTF. This rearrangement joins TRBV10-2 to TRBJ1-2, with 7 bases that match TRBD1. The CDR3 contains 15 residues. CDR1 and CDR2 from the germline V gene are WSHSY and SAAADI. V lost 6 bases to trimming and J lost 0 bases; unmatched junction nucleotides: 7.